These 29 T cell receptor beta chains came from one sample sequenced in a study of blood T cell repertoires in COVID-19. Profiled with immunoSEQ multiplex PCR; TCRdb holds only in-frame clones, not every one. The sample consists of more than 150,000 clones, around 79% of them appearing once. The sequenced sample was peripheral blood. These receptors originate from a man in his 60s with active or convalescent COVID-19.

This clone was counted a few times. The CDR3 sequence: CASSRDSSTEQYF. The CDR3 DNA sequence: TGTGCCAGCAGCCGCGACAGCTCTACCGAGCAGTACTTC. The chain employs TRBV14 and TRBJ2-7, with D possibly TRBD1 on 5 matching bases. Germline V CDR1 and CDR2: SGHDN, FVKESK. CDR3 length: 13 amino acids. Trimming cost V 4 bases and J 6 bases, with 13 bases left between them.

The rearrangement uses TRBV28 and TRBJ1-4, with 8 nucleotides matching TRBD1. Germline V gives CDR1 MDHEN, CDR2 SYDVKM. V dropped 5 bases and J dropped 7; count of bases not matched to a gene: 9. The CDR3 length is 15 residues. As DNA, the CDR3 is TGTGCCAGCAGTCCTCTGGACAGGGTCAGTGAAAAACTGTTTTTT. Its translation: CASSPLDRVSEKLFF.

This chain uses TRBV4-3 with TRBJ1-4; a possible D gene is TRBD1 (5 bases). Trimming cost V 1 base and J 3 bases, with 9 bases left between them. CDR1 LGHNA and CDR2 YSLEER come from the germline V gene. CDR3 length equals 15 residues. The CDR3: CASSQGGRANEKLFF. In DNA, the CDR3 is TGCGCCAGCAGCCAAGGGGGCAGGGCTAATGAAAAACTGTTTTTT.

This clone has more than one count but fewer than ten. The V gene is TRBV9, the J gene TRBJ2-2; 7 bases are shared with TRBD2. CDR3 length: 16 residues. The germline CDR1 and CDR2 sequences are SGDLS and YYNGEE. V trimming: 0 bases; J trimming: 4 bases; junction bases outside the gene matches: 6. The CDR3 here is CASSVVGGNPTGELFF. Here the CDR3 DNA reads TGTGCCAGCAGCGTAGTGGGAGGGAATCCCACCGGGGAGCTGTTTTTT.

The chain uses TRBV7-9 and TRBJ2-1; D not certain. Trimming removed 1 base from V and 5 bases from J, with 12 bases in between. CDR3 size: 15 residues. Germline-derived CDR1 and CDR2 are SEHNR and FQNEAQ (reference sequence). For the CDR3, the DNA is TGTGCCAGCAGCTTAGTGGCCTCTCCGAACAATGAGCAGTTCTTC. The encoded protein is CASSLVASPNNEQFF.

This clone was seen many times. The J gene is TRBJ2-7, the V gene TRBV28; TRBD2 is a possible D gene (7 bases). CDR1 and CDR2 from the germline V gene are MDHEN and SYDVKM. V dropped 10 bases and J dropped 4 bases, with 20 bases sitting between them. CDR3 length: 14 residues. DNA of the CDR3: TGTGCCACCCAGCTAGGGGGGGCAGAGTACGAGCAGTACTTC. It specifies CATQLGGAEYEQYF.

The rearrangement joins TRBV2 to TRBJ1-6; maybe TRBD1 (5 bases). The V and J ends lost 2 bases and 3 bases respectively, with 14 bases between them. This CDR3 is 17 amino acids long. Germline V gene data show CDR1 as SNHLY and CDR2 as FYNNEI. The CDR3 DNA follows: TGTGCCAGCAGTGAATCAGGGAAGGATTACTATAATTCACCCCTCCACTTT. This codes for CASSESGKDYYNSPLHF.

This chain joins TRBV11-3 and TRBJ2-1; TRBD2 matches 7 bases. CDR3 size: 14 residues. The J segment lost 7 bases and the V segment lost 3 bases, leaving 6 bases of the junction unmatched. Germline loops: CDR1 SGHNT, CDR2 YENEEA. The CDR3 protein is CASSFSSGRNEQFF. CDR3 coding DNA: TGTGCCAGCAGCTTTTCTAGCGGTAGAAATGAGCAGTTCTTC.

The chain employs TRBV19 and TRBJ2-3, with 8 nucleotides matching TRBD2. V trimming: 1 base; J trimming: 6 bases; junction bases outside the gene matches: 6. CDR1 and CDR2 from the germline V gene are LNHDA and SQIVND (reference sequence). The CDR3 length is 15 residues. CDR3 amino acids: CASSIVEPGGDTQYF. The CDR3 DNA follows: TGTGCCAGTAGTATAGTGGAACCGGGAGGGGATACGCAGTATTTT.

The chain employs TRBV5-1 and TRBJ2-3; TRBD1 matches 8 bases. This CDR3 comprises 17 residues. Losses at the gene ends were 4 bases for V and 4 bases for J; bases not matched to a gene: 14. Per the germline V gene, CDR1 is SGHRS and CDR2 is YFSETQ. DNA of the CDR3: TGCGCCAGCAGCCCCTACCCTGGACAGGGTTACCCAGATACGCAGTATTTT. Its protein is CASSPYPGQGYPDTQYF.

This clone was found many times. The V call is TRBV28, the J call TRBJ2-7; 16 bases agree with TRBD2. Germline CDR1 MDHEN, CDR2 SYDVKM. This CDR3 is 18 amino acids long. After removal of 5 bases from V and 3 bases from J, the junction contained 10 bases not matched to a gene. CDR3 coding DNA: TGTGCCAGCAGTAAGACCGGGACTAGCGGGAGGGCCCTCTACGAGCAGTACTTC. It specifies CASSKTGTSGRALYEQYF.

The J gene is TRBJ2-1, the V gene TRBV29-1, with 15 bases identical to TRBD2. Germline-derived CDR1 and CDR2 are SQVTM and ANQGSEA. The length of the CDR3 is 14 residues. Losses at the gene ends were 6 bases for V and 7 bases for J; bases not matched to a gene: 4. The CDR3 nucleotides are TGCAGCGTGGTTGGGACTAGCGGGAGGAATGAGCAGTTCTTC. Its translation is CSVVGTSGRNEQFF.

The count of this clone is one. The chain recombines TRBV5-1 with TRBJ2-2, with 12 bases that match TRBD2. CDR1 is SGHRS, CDR2 YFSETQ, per germline. V lost 8 bases and J lost 5; bases outside the gene matches: 7. The length of the CDR3 is 15 residues. The CDR3 reads CASTPGTSGTGELFF. The CDR3 DNA follows: TGCGCCAGTACCCCTGGGACTAGCGGGACCGGGGAGCTGTTTTTT.

The chain is built from TRBV19 and TRBJ1-2; D gene ambiguous. CDR3 size: 14 residues. Germline assignment: CDR1 LNHDA and CDR2 SQIVND (reference sequence). Trimming removed 7 bases at V and 4 bases at J, with 16 bases between. CDR3 region: CASKFSGGSYGYTF. The CDR3, as DNA: TGTGCCAGTAAATTCTCCGGAGGGAGCTATGGCTACACCTTC.

J is TRBJ1-1 and V is TRBV5-1; 7 positions match TRBD1. This CDR3 has 13 amino acids. CDR1 and CDR2 from the germline V gene are SGHRS and YFSETQ. After removal of 3 bases from V and 3 bases from J, the junction contained 2 bases not matched to a gene. The CDR3 DNA reads TGCGCCAGCAGCTCTCAGGGGGACACTGAAGCTTTCTTT. Translated, it gives CASSSQGDTEAFF. The entire variable domain, with the rest obtained from reference TRBV5-1 and TRBJ1-1, is as follows: KAGVTQTPRYLIKTRGQQVTLSCSPISGHRSVSWYQQTPGQGLQFLFEYFSETQRNKGNFPGRFSGRQFSNSRSEMNVSTLELGDSALYLCASSSQGDTEAFFGQGTRLTVV.

V gene TRBV19 combines with J gene TRBJ1-5; D remains unclear. Germline V lookup: CDR1 LNHDA, CDR2 SQIVND (reference sequence). This CDR3 is 16 amino acids long. Trimming shortened V by 4 bases and J by 3 bases, and 16 bases separated the two germline ends. CDR3 sequence reads: CASSTSWRQTNQPQHF. The CDR3 coding sequence is TGTGCCAGTAGTACCAGCTGGCGGCAGACCAATCAGCCCCAGCATTTT.

This clone was observed a single time. J is TRBJ2-1 and V is TRBV5-4; TRBD2 matches 9 bases. The CDR3 runs 15 residues. CDR1 SGHNT and CDR2 YYREEE come from the germline V gene (reference sequence). With 3 bases clipped from V and 10 bases from J, the junction kept 11 bases outside the gene matches. The CDR3 here is CASSSQREAGREQFF. CDR3 coding DNA: TGTGCCAGCAGCTCCCAGCGGGAGGCGGGAAGGGAGCAGTTCTTC.

The chain is built from TRBV5-1 and TRBJ2-1; 10 bases are a match to TRBD2. CDR1 is SGHRS and CDR2 is YFSETQ in the germline V gene. The CDR3 covers 14 residues. The J segment lost 9 bases and the V segment lost 0 bases, leaving 3 bases of the junction unmatched. The CDR3 bases are TGCGCCAGCAGCTTGGAGGGACTAGCGCTTGAGCAGTTCTTC. It codes for CASSLEGLALEQFF.

This chain links TRBV10-2 with TRBJ2-3, with 8 bases aligning to TRBD1. The CDR3 extends over 15 amino acids. Germline trimming cut 2 bases from V and 2 bases from J; bases unmatched to any gene: 3. Germline-derived CDR1 and CDR2 are WSHSY and SAAADI. The CDR3 here is CASSEPGGPTDTQYF. Written as DNA, the CDR3 is TGCGCCAGCAGTGAGCCAGGGGGCCCCACAGATACGCAGTATTTT.

The chain combines TRBV10-3 with TRBJ2-7, with no clear D. Trimming shortened V by 4 bases and J by 0 bases, and 10 bases separated the two germline ends. Germline V gene sequence: CDR1 ENHRY, CDR2 SYGVKD. CDR3 length: 14 amino acids. The CDR3 region has the DNA TGTGCCATCAGTGTAATAGCTAGCTCCTACGAGCAGTACTTC. This gives the protein CAISVIASSYEQYF.

The CDR3 spells CASQRRRLAGSVGEQFF. The CDR3 DNA follows: TGTGCCAGCCAACGTCGGCGACTAGCGGGATCGGTCGGTGAGCAGTTCTTC. The chain couples TRBV28 to TRBJ2-1; 11 nucleotides agree with TRBD2. The length of the CDR3 is 17 residues. CDR1 and CDR2 (germline): MDHEN, SYDVKM. Germline trimming cut 8 bases from V and 9 bases from J; bases unmatched to any gene: 18.

The rearrangement uses TRBV28 and TRBJ2-7; 12 nucleotides agree with TRBD2. The CDR3 loop spans 16 amino acids. Per the germline V gene, CDR1 is MDHEN and CDR2 is SYDVKM. J gave up 3 bases and V 3 bases, and 6 bases lay outside the gene matches. CDR3 in amino acids: CASSLTSGRFGYEQYF. CDR3 sequence (DNA): TGTGCCAGCAGTTTGACTAGCGGGAGATTCGGCTACGAGCAGTACTTC.

The chain carries TRBV7-2 and TRBJ2-5, with D tentatively TRBD2 (5 bases). The CDR3 extends over 14 amino acids. Trimming removed 4 bases from V and 7 bases from J, with 16 bases in between. The V gene's germline CDR1 is SGHTA and CDR2 FQGNSA. This CDR3 is CASSSGSSRGTQYF. CDR3 in DNA: TGTGCCAGCAGCTCCGGGTCTTCTCGGGGGACCCAGTACTTC. The full variable domain, completed using reference TRBV7-2 and TRBJ2-5, is GAGVSQSPSNKVTEKGKDVELRCDPISGHTALYWYRQSLGQGLEFLIYFQGNSAPDKSGLPSDRFSAERTGGSVSTLTIQRTQQEDSAVYLCASSSGSSRGTQYFGPGTRLLVL.

This clone was counted between two and nine times. The rearrangement links TRBV29-1 to TRBJ1-3; D is uncertain. CDR1 and CDR2 (germline): SQVTM, ANQGSEA. V lost 7 bases and J 2 bases, leaving 6 bases between the germline ends. The CDR3 spans 11 residues. CDR3 nucleotide sequence: TGCAGCGGGGGTACTGGAAACACCATATATTTT. It yields the protein CSGGTGNTIYF.

This clone was counted a single time. V and J are TRBV7-3 and TRBJ2-2; D remains ambiguous. CDR1 and CDR2 (germline): SGHTA, FQGTGA. Trimming left V 0 bases short and J 1 base short, with 3 bases between. CDR3 length: 14 residues. CDR3 coding DNA: TGTGCCAGCAGCTTAACGAGGAACACCGGGGAGCTGTTTTTT. This codes for CASSLTRNTGELFF.

The rearrangement links TRBV11-3 to TRBJ2-5; TRBD2 agrees at 7 bases. The junction had 4 bases not matched to a gene; V was cut back by 0 bases and J by 3 bases. The CDR3 runs 15 residues. Germline values: CDR1 SGHNT, CDR2 YENEEA. The CDR3 protein is CASSLDGRVEETQYF. The CDR3 DNA sequence: TGTGCCAGCAGCTTAGATGGGAGGGTAGAAGAGACCCAGTACTTC.

The J gene is TRBJ2-5, the V gene TRBV28; 9 positions agree with TRBD1. Per the germline V gene, CDR1 is MDHEN and CDR2 is SYDVKM. V gave up 6 bases and J gave up 5 bases; unmatched junction bases: 10. This CDR3 spans 15 amino acids. CDR3 DNA sequence: TGTGCCAGCAGACCCCAAGGGACAGGGAGGGAGACCCAGTACTTC. Protein: CASRPQGTGRETQYF.

The gene calls are TRBV18 and TRBJ2-3, with 9 bases lining up with TRBD1. After removal of 4 bases from V and 0 bases from J, the junction contained 5 bases not matched to a gene. The CDR3 loop spans 16 amino acids. The germline V gene has CDR1 KGHSH and CDR2 LQKENI. The CDR3 DNA sequence: TGTGCCAGCTCACAAACCGGGACAGGGAGCACAGATACGCAGTATTTT. It yields the protein CASSQTGTGSTDTQYF.

The rearrangement joins TRBV2 to TRBJ2-2; 10 nucleotides match TRBD2. The V segment lost 5 bases and the J segment 4 bases; nucleotides outside the gene matches: 10. This CDR3 has 17 amino acids. Germline assignment: CDR1 SNHLY and CDR2 FYNNEI. This CDR3 is CASSRVGLAGVTGELFF. Written as DNA, the CDR3 is TGTGCCAGCAGTAGGGTGGGTCTAGCGGGAGTCACCGGGGAGCTGTTTTTT.